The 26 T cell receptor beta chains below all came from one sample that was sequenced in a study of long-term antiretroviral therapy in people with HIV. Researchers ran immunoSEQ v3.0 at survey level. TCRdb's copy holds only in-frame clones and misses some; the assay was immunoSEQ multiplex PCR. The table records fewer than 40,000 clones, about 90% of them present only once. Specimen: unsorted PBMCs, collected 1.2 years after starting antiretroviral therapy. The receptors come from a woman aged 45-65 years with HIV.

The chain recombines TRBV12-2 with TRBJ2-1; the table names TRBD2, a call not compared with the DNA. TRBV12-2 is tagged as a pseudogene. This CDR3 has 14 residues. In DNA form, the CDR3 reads TGTGCAAGTCGCTTAGCGCGGGCGGACAATGAGCAGTTCTTC. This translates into CASRLARADNEQFF.

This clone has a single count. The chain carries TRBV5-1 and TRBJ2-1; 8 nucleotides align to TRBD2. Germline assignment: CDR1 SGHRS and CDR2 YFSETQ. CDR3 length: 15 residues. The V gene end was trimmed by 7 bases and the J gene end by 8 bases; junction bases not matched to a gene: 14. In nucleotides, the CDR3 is TGCGCCAGCGGGGTCGGATTACTAGCGGTGGATGAGCAGTTCTTC. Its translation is CASGVGLLAVDEQFF.

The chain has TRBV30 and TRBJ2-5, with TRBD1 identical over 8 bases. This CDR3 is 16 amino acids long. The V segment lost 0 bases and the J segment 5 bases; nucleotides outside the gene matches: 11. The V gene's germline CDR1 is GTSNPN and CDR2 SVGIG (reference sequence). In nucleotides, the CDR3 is TGTGCCTGGAGTGTAGGGACAGGCTCGGTAGTGGAGACCCAGTACTTC. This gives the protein CAWSVGTGSVVETQYF.

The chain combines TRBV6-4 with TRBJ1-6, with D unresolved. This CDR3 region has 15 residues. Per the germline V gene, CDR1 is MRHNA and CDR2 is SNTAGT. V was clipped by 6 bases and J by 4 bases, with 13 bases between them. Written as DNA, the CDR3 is TGTGCCAGCAGAACAGATCCCAGTTATAATTCACCCCTCCACTTT. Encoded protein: CASRTDPSYNSPLHF.

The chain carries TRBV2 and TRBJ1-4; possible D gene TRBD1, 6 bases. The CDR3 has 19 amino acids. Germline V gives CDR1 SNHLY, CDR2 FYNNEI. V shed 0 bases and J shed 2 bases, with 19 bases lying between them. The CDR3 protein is CASSEAGDEPGATNEKLFF. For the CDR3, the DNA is TGTGCCAGCAGTGAAGCGGGAGATGAACCGGGGGCGACTAATGAAAAACTGTTTTTT. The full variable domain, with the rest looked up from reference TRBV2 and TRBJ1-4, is EPEVTQTPSHQVTQMGQEVILRCVPISNHLYFYWYRQILGQKVEFLVSFYNNEISEKSEIFDDQFSVERPDGSNFTLKIRSTKLEDSAMYFCASSEAGDEPGATNEKLFFGSGTQLSVL.

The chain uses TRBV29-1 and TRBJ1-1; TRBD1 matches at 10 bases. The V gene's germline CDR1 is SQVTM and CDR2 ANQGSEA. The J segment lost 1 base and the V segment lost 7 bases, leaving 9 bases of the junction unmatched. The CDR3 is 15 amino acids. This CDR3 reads CSAQDRGRGNTEAFF. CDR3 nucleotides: TGCAGCGCCCAAGACAGGGGGCGCGGGAACACTGAAGCTTTCTTT. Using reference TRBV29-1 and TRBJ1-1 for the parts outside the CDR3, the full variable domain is SAVISQKPSRDICQRGTSLTIQCQVDSQVTMMFWYRQQPGQSLTLIATANQGSEATYESGFVIDKFPISRPNLTFSTLTVSNMSPEDSSIYLCSAQDRGRGNTEAFFGQGTRLTVV.

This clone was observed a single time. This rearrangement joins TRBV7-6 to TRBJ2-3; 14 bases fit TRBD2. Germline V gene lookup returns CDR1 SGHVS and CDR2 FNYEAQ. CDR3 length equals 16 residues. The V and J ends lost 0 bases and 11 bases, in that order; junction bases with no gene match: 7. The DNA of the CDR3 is TGTGCCAGCAGCTTAGCGCCGACTAGCGGGGGGGAGAAGCAGTATTTT. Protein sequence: CASSLAPTSGGEKQYF.

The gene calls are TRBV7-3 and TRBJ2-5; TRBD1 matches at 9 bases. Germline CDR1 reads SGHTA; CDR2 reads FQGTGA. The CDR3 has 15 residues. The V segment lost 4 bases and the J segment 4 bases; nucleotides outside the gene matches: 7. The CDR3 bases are TGTGCCAGCAGCTCCCAGGGGACAGGGAGAGAGACCCAGTACTTC. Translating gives CASSSQGTGRETQYF.

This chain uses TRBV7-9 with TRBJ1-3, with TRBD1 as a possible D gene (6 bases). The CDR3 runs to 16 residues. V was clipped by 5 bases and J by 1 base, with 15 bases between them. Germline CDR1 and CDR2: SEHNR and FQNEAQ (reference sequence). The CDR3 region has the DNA TGTGCCAGCAGCCCCCAGACAGGCCTATCTGGAAACACCATATATTTT. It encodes CASSPQTGLSGNTIYF. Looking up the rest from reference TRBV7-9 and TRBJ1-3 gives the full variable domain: DTGVSQNPRHKITKRGQNVTFRCDPISEHNRLYWYRQTLGQGPEFLTYFQNEAQLEKSRLLSDRFSAERPKGSFSTLEIQRTEQGDSAMYLCASSPQTGLSGNTIYFGEGSWLTVV.

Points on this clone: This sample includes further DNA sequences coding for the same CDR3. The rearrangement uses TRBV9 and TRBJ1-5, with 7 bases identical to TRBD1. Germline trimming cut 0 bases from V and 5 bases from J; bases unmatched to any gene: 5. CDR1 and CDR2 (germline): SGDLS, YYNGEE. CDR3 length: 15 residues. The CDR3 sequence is CASSVGQGRDQPQHF. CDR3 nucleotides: TGTGCCAGCAGCGTAGGACAGGGCCGGGATCAGCCCCAGCATTTT.

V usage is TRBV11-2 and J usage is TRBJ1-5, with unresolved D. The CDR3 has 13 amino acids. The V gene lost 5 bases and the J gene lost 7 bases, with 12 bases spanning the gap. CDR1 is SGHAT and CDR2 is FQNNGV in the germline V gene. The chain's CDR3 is CASSAVPIQPQHF. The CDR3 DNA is TGTGCCAGCAGCGCCGTTCCTATCCAGCCCCAGCATTTT.

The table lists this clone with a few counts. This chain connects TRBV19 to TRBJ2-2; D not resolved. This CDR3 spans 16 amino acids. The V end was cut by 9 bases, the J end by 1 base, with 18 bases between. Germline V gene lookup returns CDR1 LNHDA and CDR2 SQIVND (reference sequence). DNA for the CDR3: TGTGCCAGCACGGGCCTAGGAATCCGGAACACCGGGGAGCTGTTTTTT. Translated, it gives CASTGLGIRNTGELFF.

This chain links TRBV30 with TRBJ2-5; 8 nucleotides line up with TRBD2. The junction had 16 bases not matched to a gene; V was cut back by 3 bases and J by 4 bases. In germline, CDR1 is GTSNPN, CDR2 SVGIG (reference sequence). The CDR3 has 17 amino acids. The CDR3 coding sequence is TGTGCCTGGAGCGGGGGGGTCGACAGAAAATGGGGAGAGACCCAGTACTTC. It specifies CAWSGGVDRKWGETQYF.

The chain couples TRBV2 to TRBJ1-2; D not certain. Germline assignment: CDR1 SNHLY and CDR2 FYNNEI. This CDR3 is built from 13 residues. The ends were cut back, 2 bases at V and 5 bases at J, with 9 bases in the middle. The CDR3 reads CASSESGYYGYTF. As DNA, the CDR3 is TGTGCCAGCAGTGAATCAGGTTATTATGGCTACACCTTC.

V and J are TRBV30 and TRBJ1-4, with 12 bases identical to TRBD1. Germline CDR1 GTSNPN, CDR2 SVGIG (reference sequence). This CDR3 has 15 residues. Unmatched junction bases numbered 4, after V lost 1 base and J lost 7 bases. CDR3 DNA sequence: TGTGCCTGGAGTGCCGGGACAGGGGGCATTGAAAAACTGTTTTTT. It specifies CAWSAGTGGIEKLFF.

The CDR3 region is CASSVRGRGQPQHF. In DNA form, the CDR3 reads TGTGCCAGCAGCGTCAGGGGTCGAGGTCAGCCCCAGCATTTT. This chain connects TRBV5-6 to TRBJ1-5; D is perhaps TRBD1 (6 bases). The CDR3 is 14 amino acids. Between the trimmed V and J ends, which lost 4 bases and 6 bases, there was a span of 14 bases. The germline CDR1 and CDR2 sequences are SGHDT and YYEEEE. The entire variable domain, with the rest obtained from reference TRBV5-6 and TRBJ1-5, is as follows: DAGVTQSPTHLIKTRGQQVTLRCSPKSGHDTVSWYQQALGQGPQFIFQYYEEEERQRGNFPDRFSGHQFPNYSSELNVNALLLGDSALYLCASSVRGRGQPQHFGDGTRLSIL.

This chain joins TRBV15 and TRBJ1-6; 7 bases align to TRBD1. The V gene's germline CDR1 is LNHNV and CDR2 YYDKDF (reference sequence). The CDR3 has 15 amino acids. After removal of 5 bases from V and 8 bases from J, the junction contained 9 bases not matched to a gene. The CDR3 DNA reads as TGTGCCACCAGCGTACGACAGGGAACCCATTCACCCCTCCACTTT. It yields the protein CATSVRQGTHSPLHF.

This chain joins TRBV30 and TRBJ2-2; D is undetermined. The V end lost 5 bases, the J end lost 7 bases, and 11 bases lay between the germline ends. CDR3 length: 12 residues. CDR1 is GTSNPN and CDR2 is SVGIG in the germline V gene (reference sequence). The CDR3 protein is CAWSGEHGELFF. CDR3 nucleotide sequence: TGTGCCTGGTCTGGTGAGCACGGGGAGCTGTTTTTT.

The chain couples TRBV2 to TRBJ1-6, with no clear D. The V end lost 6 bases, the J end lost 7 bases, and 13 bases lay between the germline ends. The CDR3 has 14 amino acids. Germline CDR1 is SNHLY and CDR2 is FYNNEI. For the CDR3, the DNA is TGTGCCAGCAGCGGACTGAGGGTAAATTCACCCCTCCACTTT. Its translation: CASSGLRVNSPLHF.

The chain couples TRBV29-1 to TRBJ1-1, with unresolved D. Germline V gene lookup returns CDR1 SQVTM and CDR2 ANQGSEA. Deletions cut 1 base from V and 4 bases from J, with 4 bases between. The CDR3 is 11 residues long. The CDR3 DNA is TGCAGCGTTGAAGGGGGCACTGAAGCTTTCTTT. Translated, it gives CSVEGGTEAFF.

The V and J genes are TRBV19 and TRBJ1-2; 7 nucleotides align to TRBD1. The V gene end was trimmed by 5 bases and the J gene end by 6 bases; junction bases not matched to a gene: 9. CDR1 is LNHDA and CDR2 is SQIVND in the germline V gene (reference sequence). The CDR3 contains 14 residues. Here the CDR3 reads CASSFLVTGDGYTF. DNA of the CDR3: TGTGCCAGTAGTTTCTTGGTAACAGGGGATGGCTACACCTTC.

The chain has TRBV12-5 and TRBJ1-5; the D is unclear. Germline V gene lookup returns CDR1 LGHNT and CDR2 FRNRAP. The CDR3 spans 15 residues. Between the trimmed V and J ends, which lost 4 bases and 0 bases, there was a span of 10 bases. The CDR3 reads CASGSGSYSNQPQHF. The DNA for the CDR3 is TGTGCTAGTGGTTCGGGGTCCTATAGCAATCAGCCCCAGCATTTT.

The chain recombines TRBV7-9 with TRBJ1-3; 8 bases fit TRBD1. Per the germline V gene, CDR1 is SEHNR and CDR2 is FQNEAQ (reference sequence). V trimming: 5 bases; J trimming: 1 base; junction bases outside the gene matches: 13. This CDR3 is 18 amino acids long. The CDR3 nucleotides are TGTGCCAGCAGCGGACAGGGAGTAAATCCCAATTCTGGAAACACCATATATTTT. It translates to CASSGQGVNPNSGNTIYF.

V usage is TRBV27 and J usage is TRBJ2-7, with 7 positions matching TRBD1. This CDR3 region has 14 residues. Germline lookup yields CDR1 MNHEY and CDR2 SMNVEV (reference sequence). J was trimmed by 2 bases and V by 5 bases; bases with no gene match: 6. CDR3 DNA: TGTGCCAGCAGTAGAGGGACAGCGACCTACGAGCAGTACTTC. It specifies CASSRGTATYEQYF.

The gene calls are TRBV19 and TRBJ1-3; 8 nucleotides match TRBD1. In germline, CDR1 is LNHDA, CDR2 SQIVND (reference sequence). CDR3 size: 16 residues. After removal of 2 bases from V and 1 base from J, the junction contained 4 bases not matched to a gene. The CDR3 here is CASSIQGAASGNTIYF. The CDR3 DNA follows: TGTGCCAGTAGTATACAGGGGGCAGCTTCTGGAAACACCATATATTTT.

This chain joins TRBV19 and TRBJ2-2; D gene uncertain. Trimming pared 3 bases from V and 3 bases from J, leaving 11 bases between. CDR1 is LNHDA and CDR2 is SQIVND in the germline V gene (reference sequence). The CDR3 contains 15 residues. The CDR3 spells CASSIKQWDTGELFF. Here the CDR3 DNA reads TGTGCCAGTAGTATTAAACAGTGGGACACCGGGGAGCTGTTTTTT.